This T cell receptor (beta chain) was sequenced during a study of preoperative IRX-2 immunotherapy in early breast cancer. The CDR3 is 16 residues long. V shed 6 bases and J 7 bases; nucleotides not matched to a gene: 11. Germline assignment: CDR1 SGHNT and CDR2 YENEEA. Treatment in this sample: preoperative locoregional IRX-2 cytokine immunotherapy. Preoperative locoregional IRX-2 cytokine immunotherapy was tested in the phase Ib source study. The repertoire was sequenced with immunoSEQ multiplex PCR; TCRdb's copy has only in-frame clones and lacks some. The table records tens of thousands of clones, around 83% of them present only once.

The receptor was isolated from a human donor with breast cancer. The chain is built from TRBV11-3 and TRBJ2-2, with 10 bases that match TRBD2. The specimen was lymph node tissue, collected from a patient treated with IRX-2 immunotherapy. The CDR3 here is CASSTLAGPSNGELFF. DNA for the CDR3: TGTGCCAGCAGTACACTAGCGGGACCGTCCAACGGGGAGCTGTTTTTT.